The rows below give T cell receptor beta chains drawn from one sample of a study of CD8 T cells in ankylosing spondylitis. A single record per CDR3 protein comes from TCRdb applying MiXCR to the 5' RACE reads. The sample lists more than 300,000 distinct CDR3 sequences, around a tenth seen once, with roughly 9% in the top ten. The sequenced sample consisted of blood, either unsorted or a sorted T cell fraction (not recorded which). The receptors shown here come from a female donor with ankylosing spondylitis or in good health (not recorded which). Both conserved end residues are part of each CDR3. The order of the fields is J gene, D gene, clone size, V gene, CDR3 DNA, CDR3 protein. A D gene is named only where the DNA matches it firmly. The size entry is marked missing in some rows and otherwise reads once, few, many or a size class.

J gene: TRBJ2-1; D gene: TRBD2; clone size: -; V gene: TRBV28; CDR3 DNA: TGTGCCAGCAGTCCCAGCCTCGGACTAGCGGGAGGGTTGGATGAGCAGTTCTTC; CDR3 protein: CASSPSLGLAGGLDEQFF
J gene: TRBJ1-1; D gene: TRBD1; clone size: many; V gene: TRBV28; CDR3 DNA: TGTGCCAGCACAAACGGACAGGGGCTTGAAGCTTTCTTT; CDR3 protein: CASTNGQGLEAFF
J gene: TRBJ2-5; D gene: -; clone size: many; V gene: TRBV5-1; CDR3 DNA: TGCGCCAGCAGCTTCGAAGGACAAGGAGAGACCCAGTACTTC; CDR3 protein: CASSFEGQGETQYF
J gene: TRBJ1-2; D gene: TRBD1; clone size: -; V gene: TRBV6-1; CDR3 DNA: TGTGCCAGCAGTGAATGGGAGGACAGGGGTCATGGCTACACCTTC; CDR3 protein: CASSEWEDRGHGYTF
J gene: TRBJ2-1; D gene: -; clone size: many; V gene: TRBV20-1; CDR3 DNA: TGCAGTGCTAGGGCCGCCCAGAGCTCCTACAATGAGCAGTTCTTC; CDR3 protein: CSARAAQSSYNEQFF
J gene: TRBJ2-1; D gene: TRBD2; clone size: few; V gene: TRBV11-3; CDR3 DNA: TGTGCCAGCAGCTTAGTACTAGCGGGGGGTTCCTACAATGAGCAGTTCTTC; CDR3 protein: CASSLVLAGGSYNEQFF
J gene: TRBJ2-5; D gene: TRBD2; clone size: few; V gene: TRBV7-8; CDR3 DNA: TGTGCCACCCAGACTAGCGGGAGAGGACAAGAGACCCAGTACTTC; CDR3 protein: CATQTSGRGQETQYF
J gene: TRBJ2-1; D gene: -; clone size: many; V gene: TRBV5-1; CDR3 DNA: TGCGCCAGCAGCTTGGGAAGGGAATACAATGAGCAGTTCTTC; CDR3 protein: CASSLGREYNEQFF
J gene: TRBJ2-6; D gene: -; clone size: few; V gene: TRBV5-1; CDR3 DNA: TGCGCCAGCAGACTCATAGGGGGCTCTGGGGCCAACGTCCTGACTTTC; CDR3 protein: CASRLIGGSGANVLTF
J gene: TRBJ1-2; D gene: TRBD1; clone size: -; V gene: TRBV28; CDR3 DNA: TGTGCCGCTTCCCGGGACAGGGTTTACTATGGCTACACCTTC; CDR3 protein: CAASRDRVYYGYTF
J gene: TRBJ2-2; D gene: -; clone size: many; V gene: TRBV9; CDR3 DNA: TGTGCCAGCAACGCGGGGCAGGTGAACACCGGGGAGCTGTTTTTT; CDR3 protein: CASNAGQVNTGELFF
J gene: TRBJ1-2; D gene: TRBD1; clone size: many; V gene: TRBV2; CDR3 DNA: TGTGCCAGTTCGGGACAGGGGGATAACTATGGCTACACCTTC; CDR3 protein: CASSGQGDNYGYTF
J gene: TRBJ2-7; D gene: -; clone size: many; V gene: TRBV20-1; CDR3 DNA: TGCAGTGCTAGACCGGGAGTAACGGTGCAGTACTTC; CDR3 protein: CSARPGVTVQYF
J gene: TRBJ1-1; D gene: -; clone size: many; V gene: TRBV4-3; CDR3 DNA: TGCGCCAGCAGCCCCACTGGCGGGGGTGGAGGGCTGAACACTGAAGCTTTCTTT; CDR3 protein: CASSPTGGGGGLNTEAFF
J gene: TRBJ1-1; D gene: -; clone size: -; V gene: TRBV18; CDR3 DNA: TGTGCCAGCTCACCACGCCAGATGAACACTGAAGCTTTCTTT; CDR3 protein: CASSPRQMNTEAFF
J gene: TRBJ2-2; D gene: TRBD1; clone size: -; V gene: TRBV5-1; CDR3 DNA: TGCGCCAGCAGAAACCCCGGGACAGCAAACACCGGGGAGCTGTTTTTT; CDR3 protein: CASRNPGTANTGELFF
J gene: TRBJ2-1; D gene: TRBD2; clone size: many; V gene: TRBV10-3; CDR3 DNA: TGTGCCATCAGACGACCGGGAGGGGTAAATGAGCAGTTCTTC; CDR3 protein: CAIRRPGGVNEQFF
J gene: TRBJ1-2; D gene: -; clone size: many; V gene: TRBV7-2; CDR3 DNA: TGTGCCAGCAGCTTAGGGGGCAGCGTGGAAGGCTACACCTTC; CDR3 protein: CASSLGGSVEGYTF
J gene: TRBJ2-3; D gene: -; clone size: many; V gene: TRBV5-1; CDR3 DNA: TGCGCCAGCAGCTTACGTGGCGGGGACAGTAGCACAGATACGCAGTATTTT; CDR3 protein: CASSLRGGDSSTDTQYF
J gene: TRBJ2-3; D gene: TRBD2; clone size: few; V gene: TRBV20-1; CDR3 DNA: TGCAGTGCGCCAATCACCGGGACTAGCGGGTCTGTGAAGTATTTT; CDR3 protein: CSAPITGTSGSVKYF
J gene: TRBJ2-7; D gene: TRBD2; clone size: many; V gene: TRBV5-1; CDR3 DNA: TGCGCCAGCAGCCGACTAGCGGGAGGCATCTACGAGCAGTACTTC; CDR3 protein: CASSRLAGGIYEQYF
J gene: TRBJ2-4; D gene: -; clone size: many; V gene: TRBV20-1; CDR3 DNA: TGCACCGCCTCCGGGGGCGTCGATTCCGCCATTCAGTACTTC; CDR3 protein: CTASGGVDSAIQYF
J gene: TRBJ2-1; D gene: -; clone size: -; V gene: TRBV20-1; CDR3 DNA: TGCAGTGCTAATATAATAGCGGCCCACTCCTACAATGAGCAGTTCTTC; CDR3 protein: CSANIIAAHSYNEQFF
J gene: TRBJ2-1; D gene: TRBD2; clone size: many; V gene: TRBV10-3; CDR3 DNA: TGTGCCATCCGCACACCCGGGACTAGCGGGATAGAGCAACCCTACAATGAGCAGTTCTTC; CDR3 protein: CAIRTPGTSGIEQPYNEQFF
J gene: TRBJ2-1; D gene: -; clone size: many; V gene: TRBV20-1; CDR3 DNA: TGCAGTGCTAGAGGGATTGGGGGGAGAGGTAATGAGCAGTTCTTC; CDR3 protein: CSARGIGGRGNEQFF
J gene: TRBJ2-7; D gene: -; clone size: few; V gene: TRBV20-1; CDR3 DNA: TGCAGTGCTGCAGACAACGAGCAGTACTTC; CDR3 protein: CSAADNEQYF
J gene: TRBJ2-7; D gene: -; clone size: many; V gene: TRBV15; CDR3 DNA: TGTGCCACCAGCAGAGATCGCCGACTAGATGGGGCCTACGAGCAGTACTTC; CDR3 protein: CATSRDRRLDGAYEQYF
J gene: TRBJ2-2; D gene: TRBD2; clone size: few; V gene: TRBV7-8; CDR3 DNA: TGTGCCAGCAGCTCCGGACTAGTTGGCGGGGAGCTGTTTTTT; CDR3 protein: CASSSGLVGGELFF
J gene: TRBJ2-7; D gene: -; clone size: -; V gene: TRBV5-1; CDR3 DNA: TGCGCCAGCAGCCCCTCGACCGGATCCTACGAGCAGTACTTC; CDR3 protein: CASSPSTGSYEQYF
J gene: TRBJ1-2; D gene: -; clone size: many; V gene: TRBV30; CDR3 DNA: TGTGCCTGGAGCATGGGGGCTGGCTACACCTTC; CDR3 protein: CAWSMGAGYTF
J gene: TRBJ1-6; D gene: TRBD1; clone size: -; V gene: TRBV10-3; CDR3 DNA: TGTGCCATCAGGCAACACTCGGGACAGGGGTATTCACCCCTCCACTTT; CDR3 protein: CAIRQHSGQGYSPLHF
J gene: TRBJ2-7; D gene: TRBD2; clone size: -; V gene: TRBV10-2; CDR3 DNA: TGCGCCAGCAAGGAAGCTAGCGGGGGGCCCAGCTCCTACGAGCAGTACTTC; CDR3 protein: CASKEASGGPSSYEQYF
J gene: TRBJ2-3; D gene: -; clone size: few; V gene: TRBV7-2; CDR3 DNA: TGTGCCAGCAGCCCCCTCAACCCAGGCTCGTCAGATACGCAGTATTTT; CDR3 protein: CASSPLNPGSSDTQYF
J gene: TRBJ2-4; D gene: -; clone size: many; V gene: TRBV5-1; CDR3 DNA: TGCGCCAGCAGCTCGGGACCTGGACTGGAGCTAGCCAAAAACATTCAGTACTTC; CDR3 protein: CASSSGPGLELAKNIQYF
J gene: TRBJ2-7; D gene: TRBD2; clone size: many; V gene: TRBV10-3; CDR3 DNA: TGTGCCATCAGAGAACTAGCGGGTGGTCTGGAGCAGTACTTC; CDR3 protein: CAIRELAGGLEQYF
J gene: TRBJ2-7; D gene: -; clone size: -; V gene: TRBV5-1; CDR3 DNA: TGCGCCAGCAGCTTGAGTGGCGGGTGGAGGGCCGAGCAGTACTTC; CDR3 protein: CASSLSGGWRAEQYF
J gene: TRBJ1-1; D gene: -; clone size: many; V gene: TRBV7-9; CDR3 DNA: TGTGCCAGCAGCTTCGGGGACCCGGGGGCTGGAACTGAAGCTTTCTTT; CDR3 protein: CASSFGDPGAGTEAFF
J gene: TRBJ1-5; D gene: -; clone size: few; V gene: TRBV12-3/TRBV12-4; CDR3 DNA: TGTGCCAGCAAATCTGACAGCCATCAGCCCCAGCATTTT; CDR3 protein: CASKSDSHQPQHF
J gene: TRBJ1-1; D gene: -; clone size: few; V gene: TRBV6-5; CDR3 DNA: TGTGCCAGCAGTTACCCCCTGGACAGATTCACTGAAGCTTTCTTT; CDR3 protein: CASSYPLDRFTEAFF
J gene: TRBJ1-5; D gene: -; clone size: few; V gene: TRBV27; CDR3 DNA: TGTGCCAGCAGTTTATCGCAGGGCCCTCTTTATAGCAATCAGCCCCAGCATTTT; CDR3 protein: CASSLSQGPLYSNQPQHF
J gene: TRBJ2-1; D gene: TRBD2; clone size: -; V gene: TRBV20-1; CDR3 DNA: TGCAGTGCCGCCCTTATTAGCGGGAACAATGAGCAGTTCTTC; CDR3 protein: CSAALISGNNEQFF
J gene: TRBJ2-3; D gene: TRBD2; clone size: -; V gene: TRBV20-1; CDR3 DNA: TGCAGAGCGACTAGCGGGAGCCTAAGCACAGATACGCAGTATTTT; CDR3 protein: CRATSGSLSTDTQYF
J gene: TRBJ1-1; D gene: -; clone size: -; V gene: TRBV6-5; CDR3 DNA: TGTGCCAGCAGTTTATCCAGGGTGGGGGACACTGAAGCTTTCTTT; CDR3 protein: CASSLSRVGDTEAFF
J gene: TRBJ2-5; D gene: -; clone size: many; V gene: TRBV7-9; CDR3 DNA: TGTGCCAGCAGCTTAGCGGCAGGTTTGAAAGAGACCCAGTACTTC; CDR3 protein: CASSLAAGLKETQYF
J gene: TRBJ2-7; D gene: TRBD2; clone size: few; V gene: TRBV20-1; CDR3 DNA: TGCAGTGCTAGACGGGGTAGCGGGAGAGTCGAGCAGTACTTC; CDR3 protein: CSARRGSGRVEQYF
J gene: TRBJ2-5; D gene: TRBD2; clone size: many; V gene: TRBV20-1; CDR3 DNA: TGCAGTGCTATTAGGACTAGCGGGAAAGAGACCCAGTACTTC; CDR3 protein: CSAIRTSGKETQYF
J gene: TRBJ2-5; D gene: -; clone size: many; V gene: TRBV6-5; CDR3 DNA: TGTGCCAGCAGTTACCGGGACGGACAAGAGACCCAGTACTTC; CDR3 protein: CASSYRDGQETQYF
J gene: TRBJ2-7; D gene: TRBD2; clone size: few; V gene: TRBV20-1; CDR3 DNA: TGCAGTGCTAGGTGGACTAGCGCGCACGAGCAGTACTTC; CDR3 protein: CSARWTSAHEQYF
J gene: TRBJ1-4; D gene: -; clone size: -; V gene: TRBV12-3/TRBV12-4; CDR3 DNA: TGTACCCGCAGCTTATGGAGAGGGGGGTCTTTAGGAGAAAAACTGTTTTTT; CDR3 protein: CTRSLWRGGSLGEKLFF
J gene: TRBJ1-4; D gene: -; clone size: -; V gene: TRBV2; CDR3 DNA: TGTGCCAACCGGAGGGACTTCCATGAAAAACTGTTTTTT; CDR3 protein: CANRRDFHEKLFF